This TCR beta chain came from a study of blood T cells in healthy people across ages. Regarding the study as a whole: Long-lived donors carried more naive CD4+ cells and greater diversity than aged donors. Researchers report that TCR beta diversity correlated strongly with naive T cell percentage.

Next came a second PCR, run for about 7 to 12 cycles, which used a sample-barcoded 5' primer along with a J-beta primer mix. TCRdb redid the calling of the 5' RACE reads with MiXCR, one entry per CDR3 protein. This sample carries about 640,000 distinct CDR3 sequences, roughly 50% of them seen once, and the ten largest clones take 35% to 40%. This clonotype was seen a few times. Its antigen is not known. The germline CDR1 and CDR2 sequences are DFQATT and SNEGSKA (reference sequence). The CDR3 has 11 residues. Between the trimmed V and J ends, which lost 2 bases and 5 bases, there was a span of 6 bases.

The gene calls are TRBV20-1 and TRBJ2-5; D call uncertain. The receptor comes from a man in his 60s in good health. The sample was blood. As DNA, the CDR3 is TGCAGTGCTAGAAAAGAGGAGACCCAGTACTTC. Protein: CSARKEETQYF.